This T cell receptor beta chain was documented in a study of persistence of HIV-infected CD4 T cells (dated by TCRdb to between 2020 and 2021). Turning to the overall study: Suppressive ART had been received by participants for a median of roughly eight years. Peripheral blood samples of up to roughly 200 mL were collected at multiple time points, except for a couple of participants, who underwent leukapheresis at a single time point. Cross-participant TCR cluster analysis included 8 or 9 participants for CMV and six or seven participants for Gag. The study isolated CMV- and HIV-1 Gag-responding CD4+ T cells from ART-treated individuals to examine antigen-driven clonal expansion of HIV-1-infected cells. Proviral sequencing was used to assess clonality among infected cells, whereas TCRbeta sequencing gauged the clonality of all cells within each sorted population. Anti-CD3/anti-CD28 stimulation activated a higher proportion of cells, with a lower memory fraction, than antigen stimulation. Here is what the overall study found, with its caveats: Bulk TCR analyses could not be restricted to the rare CMV-responding cells that actually carried HIV-1 proviruses. Antigen-responding cells were enriched for expanded CDR3beta sequences that were degenerate, which suggests that CD4+ responses to CMV and Gag underwent convergent selection. Only a small number of individuals took part in the study, and the range of antigens tested was limited. Significantly lower TCRbeta richness was observed in CMV- and Gag-responding cells than in anti-CD3/anti-CD28-responding cells, and higher oligoclonality was observed in CMV-responding cells than in CD3/CD28-stimulated and Gag-responding cells. Within the same sorted populations, how oligoclonal the TCRs were correlated with how oligoclonal the proviruses were.

According to the germline V gene, CDR1 reads KGHSH and CDR2 reads LQKENI. Trimming removed 6 bases from V and 5 bases from J, leaving 12 bases between the germline ends. From its cysteine to its phenylalanine, the CDR3 spans 13 amino acids. Only the CDR3 DNA stays, 39 bases, in frame from base 1. Note on this clone: The antigen it binds to is not known. No quality values exist for individual bases; no much larger clone is one base distant.

The treatment or condition label for this specimen denotes: suppressive antiretroviral therapy. As a nonspecific positive control representing the CD4+ T cell repertoire, cells were stimulated with anti-CD3/anti-CD28 magnetic beads. Responding CD4+ T cells were sorted on the basis of upregulation of both CD40 ligand and CD69. HIV-1-infected adults in whom suppressive ART had been started during chronic infection were enrolled as participants. Plasma HIV-1 RNA had been undetectable (below 50 copies/mL) in participants for at least 4 years. To be included, participants needed a CD4+ T cell count above 400 cells/uL and a positive CMV serology. Before stimulation, PBMCs were isolated using density centrifugation and depleted of CD8+ T cells. For under 20 hours, the CD8-depleted PBMCs were stimulated with anti-CD28/CD49d costimulation, a CD40-blocking antibody, and enfuvirtide to prevent new infections. Sorting was done on either a Beckman Coulter MoFlo Legacy or an XDP sorter, and propidium iodide was used to exclude dead cells. Genomic DNA was extracted with the QIAamp DNA Mini Kit for samples above one million cells, otherwise with the Quick-DNA Microprep Kit.

TCRbeta repertoires were sequenced from genomic DNA with the immunoSEQ hsTCRB assay version 4 in survey mode. For TCRbeta sequencing, genomic DNA was diluted to about 9.7 ng/uL, and up to roughly 1 ug was used per sample. The original methods were these. TCRbeta data analysis was done in ImmunoSeq Analyzer 3.0, and diversity was calculated on productive nucleotide rearrangements. Lower-bound TCR diversity was estimated with the improved Chao index, and clonality with the Gini coefficient using the Immunarch R package. Different nucleotide rearrangements encoding the same CDR3beta amino acid sequence were counted as distinct clonotypes. Differential abundance analysis found TCRbeta sequences that were significantly enriched in antigen-responding cells compared with anti-CD3/anti-CD28-activated cells. TCRs were clustered by predicted peptide-MHC specificity with GLIPH2, both within individual participants and across merged participant data sets. TCRdb holds this immuneACCESS table with in-frame rearrangements only. Some clones are missing; in checked studies, unresolved V genes explain under half, and the rest has no known cause. V and J calls and clone size come straight from that table; D and trimming were deduced from the DNA. This sample has 35,000 to 55,000 clones in its table, and more than 70% of those were observed once. The leading ten clones occupy under 1.2% of the sample.

Recombination joined TRBV18 with TRBJ2-3; tentative D gene TRBD2, with 5 bases matching. The sample was CD4+ T cells sorted from PBMCs after roughly 19-hour stimulation, taken from a patient who received antiretroviral therapy. The cell subset or site label corresponds to: CD40L+CD69+ CD4 T cells responding to anti-CD3/anti-CD28 beads, representing the overall repertoire. This sequence originates from an adult man with HIV who was CMV-seropositive. For the CDR3, the sequence is CASSTGGGDTQYF. The DNA is as follows: TGTGCCAGCTCGACCGGCGGAGGAGATACGCAGTATTTT.